Presented here are 31 T cell receptor beta chains from one specimen sequenced in a study of identical twins. MiXCR, applied by TCRdb to the 5' RACE reads, yields one record per CDR3 protein. The table has 300,000 to 400,000 distinct CDR3 sequences, roughly 9% seen once; the top ten hold under 9.5%. The material sequenced was naive T cells sorted from blood. These receptors were collected from a woman aged 50 to 60 in good health.

This clonotype occurred a few times. This chain uses TRBV19 with TRBJ1-2, with TRBD1 identical over 8 bases. CDR1 is LNHDA and CDR2 is SQIVND in the germline V gene (reference sequence). The CDR3 is 15 amino acids. Losses at the gene ends were 4 bases for V and 2 bases for J; bases not matched to a gene: 6. This CDR3 reads CASSTPDRANYGYTF. In DNA form, the CDR3 reads TGTGCCAGTAGTACCCCGGACAGGGCCAACTATGGCTACACCTTC.

The rearrangement uses TRBV6-1 and TRBJ2-3; TRBD1 might be the D (5 bases). CDR3 length equals 14 residues. Germline assignment: CDR1 MNHNS and CDR2 SASEGT. Deletions cut 11 bases from V and 6 bases from J, with 21 bases between. This CDR3 is CASRATSRPDTQYF. CDR3 coding DNA: TGTGCCTCCAGGGCGACTTCCCGTCCGGATACGCAGTATTTT.

In this sample, this clonotype turned up a few times. This sequence joins TRBV19 and TRBJ1-4; D remains ambiguous. Germline V lookup: CDR1 LNHDA, CDR2 SQIVND (reference sequence). The V end was cut by 5 bases, the J end by 11 bases, with 15 bases between. The CDR3 is 13 residues long. In DNA, the CDR3 is TGTGCCAGTAGTGAAAGACGACCCGGGAAACTGTTTTTT. Protein sequence: CASSERRPGKLFF.

This clonotype was seen only a few times. This chain connects TRBV4-2 to TRBJ2-3; no firm D call. V lost 0 bases to trimming and J lost 1 base, with 8 bases between them. Germline lookup yields CDR1 LGHNA and CDR2 YNFKEQ. There are 15 residues in the CDR3. CDR3 DNA sequence: TGTGCCAGCAGCCAAGATTCCAGACGCACAGATACGCAGTATTTT. Amino acid sequence: CASSQDSRRTDTQYF.

This clonotype has ten or more counts. The CDR3 here is CASSYSIHYRGLAGELFF. CDR3 in DNA: TGTGCCAGCAGTTACTCGATTCATTACAGGGGGCTTGCCGGGGAGCTGTTTTTT. The chain uses TRBV6-5 and TRBJ2-2, with TRBD1 matching over 9 bases. The CDR3 is made up of 18 amino acids. The V segment lost 0 bases and the J segment 6 bases; nucleotides outside the gene matches: 11. From germline, CDR1 is MNHEY and CDR2 SVGAGI.

In its sample, this clonotype was seen a few times. This sequence joins TRBV6-1 and TRBJ2-1; TRBD1 agrees at 8 bases. V gave up 3 bases and J gave up 0 bases; unmatched junction bases: 10. This CDR3 is built from 18 residues. Germline-derived CDR1 and CDR2 are MNHNS and SASEGT. In DNA, the CDR3 is TGTGCCAGCAGTGACCCCGAAGACAGGGGATTCTCCTACAATGAGCAGTTCTTC. Amino acids: CASSDPEDRGFSYNEQFF.

The V gene is TRBV6-1, the J gene TRBJ1-5; TRBD1 matches at 9 bases. The CDR3 totals 16 residues. V was clipped by 8 bases and J by 4 bases; unmatched bases: 12. CDR1 and CDR2 from the germline V gene are MNHNS and SASEGT. CDR3 nucleotides: TGTGCCAGCGCGAACCTTCCCGGGACAGGGAATCAGCCCCAGCATTTT. Protein sequence: CASANLPGTGNQPQHF.

About this clonotype itself: One end of the junction is discordant with germline, which a read error may explain. The V and J genes are TRBV12-3 or TRBV12-4 and TRBJ1-1, with TRBD1 as a possible D gene (5 bases). CDR3 length: 14 amino acids. The CDR3, as DNA: TGTGCCAGCAGTTTATTCGTTTGGGGGACTGAAGCTTACTTT. Amino acids: CASSLFVWGTEAYF.

As concerns this clonotype: Given the absence of the conserved phenylalanine or tryptophan at the CDR3 end, a read error is likely. The V gene is TRBV20-1, the J gene TRBJ2-7; 7 bases are shared with TRBD1. Trimming removed 0 bases from V and 6 bases from J; junction bases left unmatched: 8. The CDR3 is 14 residues long. Germline V lookup: CDR1 DFQATT, CDR2 SNEGSKA (reference sequence). Here the CDR3 reads CSARDLQGLSEQYL. CDR3 nucleotides: TGCAGTGCTAGAGATCTACAGGGGTTAAGCGAGCAGTACTTG.

The V and J genes are TRBV19 and TRBJ2-7, with 11 bases fitting TRBD1. Germline CDR1 is LNHDA and CDR2 is SQIVND (reference sequence). The junction had 4 bases not matched to a gene; V was cut back by 6 bases and J by 6 bases. The CDR3 is 13 amino acids. The CDR3 loop is CASSTGTGGEQYF. Here the CDR3 DNA reads TGTGCCAGTAGCACCGGGACAGGGGGCGAGCAGTACTTC.

This clonotype was seen many times. The chain is built from TRBV24-1 and TRBJ2-1; D gene unclear. Germline CDR1 and CDR2: KGHDR and SFDVKD. The length of the CDR3 is 13 residues. V was pared by 1 base and J by 5 bases, with 5 bases between. CDR3 amino acids: CATSDFDDNEQFF. The CDR3 nucleotides read TGTGCCACCAGTGATTTTGATGACAATGAGCAGTTCTTC.

The chain has TRBV12-3 or TRBV12-4 and TRBJ2-2, with a possible D match to TRBD2 (6 bases). V was shortened by 6 bases and J by 0 bases, with 14 bases between the two germline ends. The CDR3 covers 16 residues. CDR3 protein: CASRSPGLANTGELFF. DNA of the CDR3: TGTGCCAGCAGATCACCGGGACTCGCGAACACCGGGGAGCTGTTTTTT.

This clonotype has just a few counts. The V gene is TRBV20-1, the J gene TRBJ2-3; D call uncertain. The CDR3 is 12 amino acids. Germline V gene sequence: CDR1 DFQATT, CDR2 SNEGSKA (reference sequence). Trimming left V 5 bases short and J 4 bases short, with 10 bases between. This CDR3 reads CSAEDPPDTQYF. The CDR3 nucleotides are TGCAGTGCTGAAGACCCCCCAGATACGCAGTATTTT.

This clonotype was seen a few times. V is TRBV5-6 and J is TRBJ1-5; D gene uncertain. There are 14 residues in the CDR3. Germline CDR1 is SGHDT and CDR2 is YYEEEE. V was pared by 4 bases and J by 7 bases, with 15 bases between. The CDR3 region has the DNA TGTGCCAGCAGCACTGGAGCCGAAAAGCAGCCCCAGCATTTT. Translated: CASSTGAEKQPQHF.

The chain uses TRBV27 and TRBJ2-3; 7 nucleotides agree with TRBD2. The length of the CDR3 is 14 residues. The V and J ends lost 6 bases and 4 bases, in that order; junction bases with no gene match: 7. Germline CDR1 is MNHEY and CDR2 is SMNVEV (reference sequence). CDR3: CASSSAGLADTQYF. The CDR3 DNA is TGTGCCAGCAGCTCAGCGGGGTTGGCAGATACGCAGTATTTT.

This clonotype was counted ten times or more. The rearrangement uses TRBV4-1 and TRBJ1-2; no clear D. This CDR3 contains 15 residues. In germline, CDR1 is MGHRA, CDR2 YSYEKL. V dropped 0 bases and J dropped 7 bases, with 15 bases sitting between them. The CDR3 DNA sequence: TGCGCCAGCAGCCAAGAGAGGACGGGTCTGGCTGGCTACACCTTC. The encoded protein is CASSQERTGLAGYTF.

The gene calls are TRBV20-1 and TRBJ2-5; tentatively, D is TRBD1 (6 bases). This CDR3 region has 13 residues. Germline V gene sequence: CDR1 DFQATT, CDR2 SNEGSKA (reference sequence). Trimming took off 6 bases at V and 2 bases at J, with 13 bases between the two ends. The CDR3 reads CSAPDRIQETQYF. CDR3 nucleotides: TGCAGTGCGCCCGACAGGATACAAGAGACCCAGTACTTC.

Turning to this clonotype: A much larger clone lies a single base off, so this may be a read error. The chain has TRBV20-1 and TRBJ2-3; 9 bases fit TRBD2. CDR3 length: 14 residues. Germline V gene sequence: CDR1 DFQATT, CDR2 SNEGSKA (reference sequence). V trimming: 7 bases; J trimming: 2 bases; junction bases outside the gene matches: 7. CDR3 DNA sequence: TGCAGTGGGATGGCGGGAGGGAACACAGATACGCAGTATTTT. It yields the protein CSGMAGGNTDTQYF.

The table lists this clonotype with a few counts. The V call is TRBV20-1, the J call TRBJ1-2; TRBD1 matches 12 bases. Germline CDR1 and CDR2: DFQATT and SNEGSKA (reference sequence). CDR3 length equals 15 residues. Trimming cost V 3 bases and J 8 bases; bases outside gene matches: 10. The CDR3 loop reads CSASYPGQGARGYTF. Written as DNA, the CDR3 is TGCAGTGCTAGTTACCCGGGACAGGGGGCTCGCGGCTACACCTTC.

This clonotype occurred many times. This chain joins TRBV12-3 or TRBV12-4 and TRBJ2-7; TRBD2 is a possible D gene (6 bases). CDR3 length: 16 amino acids. The V end lost 1 base, the J end lost 7 bases, and 20 bases lay between the germline ends. In DNA form, the CDR3 reads TGTGCCAGCAGTTTAGGAGTGGTCCACGGGGGATTGGAGCAGTACTTC. As protein: CASSLGVVHGGLEQYF.

The table lists this clonotype with a few counts. V usage is TRBV19 and J usage is TRBJ2-2; tentative D call: TRBD2 (6 bases). The V gene lost 3 bases and the J gene lost 7 bases, with 15 bases spanning the gap. CDR1 and CDR2 (germline): LNHDA, SQIVND (reference sequence). The CDR3 has 15 amino acids. The CDR3 DNA follows: TGTGCCAGTAGTATGGTTAGCGGATCGGTCGGGGAGCTGTTTTTT. This encodes CASSMVSGSVGELFF.

This clonotype was seen a few times. The V gene is TRBV29-1, the J gene TRBJ1-1; 10 bases agree with TRBD1. V trimming: 8 bases; J trimming: 3 bases; junction bases outside the gene matches: 9. Germline assignment: CDR1 SQVTM and CDR2 ANQGSEA. The CDR3 runs to 14 residues. The CDR3 loop is CSSRDRGADTEAFF. The CDR3 region has the DNA TGCAGCTCCCGGGACAGGGGAGCGGACACTGAAGCTTTCTTT. The complete variable domain, with remaining parts taken from reference TRBV29-1 and TRBJ1-1, reads SAVISQKPSRDICQRGTSLTIQCQVDSQVTMMFWYRQQPGQSLTLIATANQGSEATYESGFVIDKFPISRPNLTFSTLTVSNMSPEDSSIYLCSSRDRGADTEAFFGQGTRLTVV.

Only a few counts were recorded for this clonotype. The rearrangement links TRBV5-1 to TRBJ2-7; 11 bases map to TRBD2. CDR1 and CDR2 from the germline V gene are SGHRS and YFSETQ. The V and J ends lost 1 base and 3 bases, in that order; junction bases with no gene match: 3. The CDR3 spans 15 residues. The CDR3 DNA is TGCGCCAGCAGCTTGACGCTAGCGGGAGGCTACGAGCAGTACTTC. This gives the protein CASSLTLAGGYEQYF.

The rearrangement links TRBV11-2 to TRBJ2-2, with TRBD2 matching over 13 bases. Trimming cost V 5 bases and J 0 bases; bases outside gene matches: 3. The CDR3 has 17 residues. The germline V gene has CDR1 SGHAT and CDR2 FQNNGV. CDR3 bases: TGTGCCAGCAGCGCAGGGACTAGCGGGACGAACACCGGGGAGCTGTTTTTT. Translating it yields CASSAGTSGTNTGELFF.

The chain links TRBV6-1 to TRBJ2-1; 15 bases align to TRBD2. The CDR3 contains 15 residues. The V segment lost 8 bases and the J segment 8 bases; nucleotides outside the gene matches: 7. Germline V gene data show CDR1 as MNHNS and CDR2 as SASEGT. The CDR3 DNA follows: TGTGCCAGCCAGAAGAGGACTAGCGGGAGGGATGAGCAGTTCTTC. Translating gives CASQKRTSGRDEQFF.

The table lists this clonotype with a few counts. The J gene is TRBJ2-5, the V gene TRBV2; perhaps TRBD2 as D (5 bases). Looked up from germline, CDR1 is SNHLY and CDR2 is FYNNEI. The CDR3 totals 14 residues. V gave up 6 bases and J gave up 1 base, with 12 bases separating them. CDR3 sequence: CASRAGKFQETQYF. The DNA for the CDR3 is TGTGCCAGCAGGGCCGGGAAATTCCAAGAGACCCAGTACTTC.

Many counts were recorded for this clonotype. The J gene is TRBJ2-3, the V gene TRBV5-4; the match to TRBD2 covers 8 bases. In germline, CDR1 is SGHNT, CDR2 YYREEE (reference sequence). The V segment lost 0 bases and the J segment 5 bases; nucleotides outside the gene matches: 5. CDR3 length: 15 residues. In DNA, the CDR3 is TGTGCCAGCAGCTTGGAAGCGGGAGAGTTAGATACGCAGTATTTT. This encodes CASSLEAGELDTQYF.

The chain uses TRBV11-3 and TRBJ2-7; a weak D match, TRBD2 (6 bases). Germline CDR1 and CDR2: SGHNT and YENEEA. The CDR3 totals 17 residues. Deletions cut 5 bases from V and 2 bases from J, with 22 bases between. The CDR3 region is CASSPLGGTSWTYEQYF. CDR3 nucleotide sequence: TGTGCCAGCAGCCCCCTTGGGGGGACGAGTTGGACCTACGAGCAGTACTTC.

The sample holds many counts of this clonotype. V gene TRBV5-1 combines with J gene TRBJ2-1; D not certain. The CDR3 is 12 amino acids. From germline, CDR1 is SGHRS and CDR2 YFSETQ. Trimming removed 4 bases at V and 5 bases at J, with 7 bases between. For the CDR3, the DNA is TGCGCCAGCAGCGGATACAACAATGAGCAGTTCTTC. It encodes CASSGYNNEQFF.

The chain recombines TRBV5-1 with TRBJ2-1; D possibly corresponds to TRBD2 (6 bases). V dropped 6 bases and J dropped 6 bases, with 16 bases sitting between them. This CDR3 contains 14 residues. Germline CDR1 is SGHRS and CDR2 is YFSETQ. The CDR3 loop is CASMLALAGNEQFF. The CDR3 coding sequence is TGCGCCAGCATGTTGGCACTAGCAGGCAATGAGCAGTTCTTC.

The sample holds a few counts of this clonotype. This chain links TRBV25-1 with TRBJ2-1; TRBD2 agrees at 9 bases. This CDR3 is built from 14 residues. Looked up from germline, CDR1 is MGHDK and CDR2 is SYGVNS. J gave up 12 bases and V 1 base, and 7 bases lay outside the gene matches. The chain's CDR3 is CASSESGSGSVQFF. The CDR3, as DNA: TGTGCCAGCAGTGAATCTGGTAGCGGGAGCGTGCAGTTCTTC.